These T cell receptor beta chains were read from a single sample in a study of breast tumors, draining lymph nodes, adjacent tissues. One entry per CDR3 protein results from TCRdb running MiXCR on the multiplex PCR reads. This sample has about 21,000 distinct CDR3 sequences, with 32% found just once. The sample taken for sequencing was breast tumor tissue. The receptors were sampled from a female donor with breast cancer. Some clones in this sample may be carry-over from other donors' samples. CDR3s include the opening cysteine and the closing phenylalanine or tryptophan. The D gene is left open where the match is weak. Where a row states a size, it is once, few, many or the class of an expanded clone; other rows omit it.

size | D | J | V | DNA | CDR3
. | . | TRBJ1-5 | TRBV27 | TGTGCCAGCAGGAGTCAGGGAGTTAGCAATCAGCCCCAGCATTTT | CASRSQGVSNQPQHF
many | TRBD2 | TRBJ2-3 | TRBV6-4 | TGTGCCAGCAGTGACTCGGGGACTAGCGGCACAGATACGCAGTATTTT | CASSDSGTSGTDTQYF
many | TRBD2 | TRBJ2-3 | TRBV6-2/TRBV6-3 | TGTGCCAGCAGTAGACTCACTAGCGGGAGGGCCCAAGATACGCAGTATTTT | CASSRLTSGRAQDTQYF
. | . | TRBJ1-1 | TRBV20-1 | TGCAGTGCCTGTGGACACGCGAACACTGAAGCTTTCTTT | CSACGHANTEAFF
many | . | TRBJ1-3 | TRBV18 | TGTGCCAGCTCCCAGGGGCCTGGAAACACCATATATTTT | CASSQGPGNTIYF
many | . | TRBJ1-2 | TRBV27 | TGTGCCACCTCTGAACAGGGAAGCTATGGCTACACCTTC | CATSEQGSYGYTF
. | TRBD1 | TRBJ2-1 | TRBV20-1 | TGCAGTGCTATAAAGGGGGCTAGGGACAATGAGCAGTTCTTC | CSAIKGARDNEQFF
many | . | TRBJ1-2 | TRBV6-5 | TGTGCCAGCAGTTACGGGACTACAGATGGCTACACCTTC | CASSYGTTDGYTF
many | TRBD2 | TRBJ2-5 | TRBV18 | TGTGCCAGCTCACCCAGGACTAGCGGGAAAGAGACCCAGTACTTC | CASSPRTSGKETQYF
many | TRBD2 | TRBJ2-5 | TRBV10-3 | TGTGCCATCAGAGCGGGAGGGCAAGAGACCCAGTACTTC | CAIRAGGQETQYF
many | TRBD1 | TRBJ1-3 | TRBV6-5 | TGTGCCAGCAGACCACAGGGGGCTGGAAACACCATATATTTT | CASRPQGAGNTIYF
. | . | TRBJ2-7 | TRBV16 | TGTGCCAGCAGCCAAGGGCGCTCCTACGGGCAGTACTTC | CASSQGRSYGQYF
many | . | TRBJ2-3 | TRBV25-1 | TGTGCCAGCAGTGGGGCAGGGTCCTTAGATACGCAGTATTTT | CASSGAGSLDTQYF
. | . | TRBJ2-7 | TRBV12-3/TRBV12-4 | TGTGCCAGCAGTTCGGGACGAGTGGAGCAGTACTTC | CASSSGRVEQYF
many | . | TRBJ2-1 | TRBV7-9 | TGTGCCAGCAGCTTAGGAGGAGGGACCAATGAGCAGTTCTTC | CASSLGGGTNEQFF
many | . | TRBJ2-5 | TRBV29-1 | TGCAGCGTGGGGCCCGCTGAGACCCAGTACTTC | CSVGPAETQYF
. | TRBD2 | TRBJ2-2 | TRBV11-3 | TGTGCCAGCCGGGAGGGCGACGGGGAGCTGTTTTTT | CASREGDGELFF
many | TRBD2 | TRBJ2-1 | TRBV6-2/TRBV6-3 | TGTGCCAGCAGTTACCGTTTAGCGGGAGCCGGGTTCTTC | CASSYRLAGAGFF
many | . | TRBJ2-7 | TRBV11-3 | TGTGCCAGCAGCTTAGAGTGGTGCGGGTCCCCCTACGAGCAGTACTTC | CASSLEWCGSPYEQYF
medium-sized | . | TRBJ2-1 | TRBV20-1 | TGCAGTGCTAGAGATTTGCTAACCTACAATGAGCAGTTCTTC | CSARDLLTYNEQFF
. | . | TRBJ1-1 | TRBV7-9 | TGTGCCAGCAGCTTAGGAAGGAGTGCGAGTAGCCGGGAGACTGAAGCTTTCTTT | CASSLGRSASSRETEAFF
many | . | TRBJ1-5 | TRBV6-1 | TGTGCCAGCAGTGACAGGGGTAAAGGTGACAATCAGCCCCAGCATTTT | CASSDRGKGDNQPQHF
many | TRBD2 | TRBJ2-1 | TRBV4-2 | TGTGCCAGCAGCCAAGATCTAGCGGGATCCTACAATGAGCAGTTCTTC | CASSQDLAGSYNEQFF
many | TRBD2 | TRBJ2-5 | TRBV24-1 | TGTGCCACCAGTGATTTGATAGGGAGCGGGAGGGCCGATTGTGAGACCCAGTACTTC | CATSDLIGSGRADCETQYF
many | TRBD1 | TRBJ2-3 | TRBV5-5 | TGTGCCAGCAGCTCCCTGACAGGGGACGTGGCAGATACGCAGTATTTT | CASSSLTGDVADTQYF
large | TRBD1 | TRBJ1-2 | TRBV20-1 | TGCAGTGCTAGCCCAGGGGGGGACACCTTC | CSASPGGDTF
. | TRBD2 | TRBJ2-7 | TRBV10-2 | TGCGCCAGCAGTGGGGGCGGGAGGGCCCAATACGAGCAGTACTTC | CASSGGGRAQYEQYF
many | . | TRBJ2-1 | TRBV12-3/TRBV12-4 | TGTGCCAGCAGTTTAGGACTGCACAATGAGCAGTTCTTC | CASSLGLHNEQFF
many | . | TRBJ2-7 | TRBV5-4 | TGTGCCAGCAGGCTGGATCTAGAGCGTTCCCCCCTTTTT | CASRLDLERSPLF
. | . | TRBJ1-1 | TRBV15 | TGTGCCACCAGCAGAGATGAGGTGGGTATGGGAAACACTGAAGCTTTCTTT | CATSRDEVGMGNTEAFF
medium-sized | TRBD2 | TRBJ2-7 | TRBV20-1 | TGCAGTGCTGTACCACTAGCGGGCTACGAGCAGTACTTC | CSAVPLAGYEQYF
many | TRBD1 | TRBJ2-7 | TRBV6-5 | TGTGCCAGCAGCCGGGACAGGGGCCCGATCGAGCAGTACTTC | CASSRDRGPIEQYF
. | TRBD2 | TRBJ2-1 | TRBV19 | TGTGCCAGTAGTATACTAGCGGCCACCTACAATGAGCAGTTCTTC | CASSILAATYNEQFF
once | . | TRBJ2-7 | TRBV20-1 | TGCAGTGCTAGAGATCACCGAGCCTACGAGCAGTACTTC | CSARDHRAYEQYF
many | TRBD1 | TRBJ2-7 | TRBV20-1 | TGCAGTGCTAGAGATAATGACAGGGGATTTTCCTACGAGCAGTACTTC | CSARDNDRGFSYEQYF
many | TRBD2 | TRBJ2-3 | TRBV6-4 | TGTGCCAGCAGCAGACTAGCGGGAGAGTCTGATACGCAGTATTTT | CASSRLAGESDTQYF
many | . | TRBJ2-1 | TRBV12-3/TRBV12-4 | TGTGCCATCCGGGTCAGCGGAGCCAACAATGAGCAGTTCTTC | CAIRVSGANNEQFF
many | . | TRBJ2-6 | TRBV12-3/TRBV12-4 | TGTGCCAGCAGTTTGGCGGCCCTAGAGGCCAACGTCCTGACTTTC | CASSLAALEANVLTF
many | TRBD2 | TRBJ2-3 | TRBV20-1 | TGCAGTGCTAGAGGGGGACTAGCGGGAGCGGGCACAGATACGCAGTATTTT | CSARGGLAGAGTDTQYF
. | . | TRBJ2-1 | TRBV20-1 | TGCAGTGCTAGAGATCAATCCAGCGGGCCTTACAATGAGCAGTTCTTC | CSARDQSSGPYNEQFF
many | . | TRBJ1-4 | TRBV6-1 | TGTGCCAGCAAATGGGTAGCAGGGCGGGAAAAACTGTTTTTT | CASKWVAGREKLFF
many | TRBD1 | TRBJ1-3 | TRBV7-6 | TGTGCCAGCAGCTGGACAGGGTCTGGAAACACCATATATTTT | CASSWTGSGNTIYF
many | . | TRBJ2-5 | TRBV11-2 | TGTGCCAGCAGCTCTCGAAGGGGGGGGGGAGAGACCCAGTACTTC | CASSSRRGGGETQYF
many | . | TRBJ1-2 | TRBV12-3/TRBV12-4 | TGTGCCAGCAGTTTGGCCGACACCGAGTTGAGGATATACACCTTC | CASSLADTELRIYTF
many | . | TRBJ2-6 | TRBV24-1 | TGTGCCACCAGTGCCGGGGGCGGGGTCCTGACTTTC | CATSAGGGVLTF
many | TRBD2 | TRBJ2-1 | TRBV9 | TGTGCCAGCATCGGGACTAGCGGGAGTGGTGAGCAGTTCTTC | CASIGTSGSGEQFF
many | TRBD2 | TRBJ2-1 | TRBV27 | TGTGCCAGCAGTTTGAGGGGACTAGCGGGAAAATACAATGAGCAGTTCTTC | CASSLRGLAGKYNEQFF
many | . | TRBJ2-3 | TRBV12-3/TRBV12-4 | TGTGCCAGCAGTTTAGAGGACAGCCAAACCCCTGATACGCAGTATTTT | CASSLEDSQTPDTQYF
few | . | TRBJ1-2 | TRBV14 | TGTGCCAGCAGCCAAGAGTTTCAGGCATCCTATGGCTACGCCTTC | CASSQEFQASYGYAF
medium-sized | TRBD1 | TRBJ2-3 | TRBV20-1 | TGCAGTGCTATAGGACAGGCCACAGATACGCAGTATTTT | CSAIGQATDTQYF
many | . | TRBJ2-3 | TRBV5-1 | TGCGCCAGCAGCCCCCAGTCTAGCACAGATACGCAGTATTTT | CASSPQSSTDTQYF
once | . | TRBJ1-2 | TRBV7-9 | TGTGCCAGCAGTTCTGGGGCCCTCGGCTATGGCTACACCTTC | CASSSGALGYGYTF
many | . | TRBJ2-7 | TRBV7-8 | TGTGCCAGCAGCGGGCCGACTGGGGCTTCCTACGAGCAGTACTTC | CASSGPTGASYEQYF
. | TRBD2 | TRBJ2-3 | TRBV4-2 | TGTGCCAGCAGTCCTTCGACTAGCGGGAGGGGTACAGCGGCAGATACGCAGTATTTT | CASSPSTSGRGTAADTQYF
. | . | TRBJ2-7 | TRBV20-1 | TGCAGTGCTAGAGACCCCGGGACGGAGGTTAACGAGCAGTACTTC | CSARDPGTEVNEQYF